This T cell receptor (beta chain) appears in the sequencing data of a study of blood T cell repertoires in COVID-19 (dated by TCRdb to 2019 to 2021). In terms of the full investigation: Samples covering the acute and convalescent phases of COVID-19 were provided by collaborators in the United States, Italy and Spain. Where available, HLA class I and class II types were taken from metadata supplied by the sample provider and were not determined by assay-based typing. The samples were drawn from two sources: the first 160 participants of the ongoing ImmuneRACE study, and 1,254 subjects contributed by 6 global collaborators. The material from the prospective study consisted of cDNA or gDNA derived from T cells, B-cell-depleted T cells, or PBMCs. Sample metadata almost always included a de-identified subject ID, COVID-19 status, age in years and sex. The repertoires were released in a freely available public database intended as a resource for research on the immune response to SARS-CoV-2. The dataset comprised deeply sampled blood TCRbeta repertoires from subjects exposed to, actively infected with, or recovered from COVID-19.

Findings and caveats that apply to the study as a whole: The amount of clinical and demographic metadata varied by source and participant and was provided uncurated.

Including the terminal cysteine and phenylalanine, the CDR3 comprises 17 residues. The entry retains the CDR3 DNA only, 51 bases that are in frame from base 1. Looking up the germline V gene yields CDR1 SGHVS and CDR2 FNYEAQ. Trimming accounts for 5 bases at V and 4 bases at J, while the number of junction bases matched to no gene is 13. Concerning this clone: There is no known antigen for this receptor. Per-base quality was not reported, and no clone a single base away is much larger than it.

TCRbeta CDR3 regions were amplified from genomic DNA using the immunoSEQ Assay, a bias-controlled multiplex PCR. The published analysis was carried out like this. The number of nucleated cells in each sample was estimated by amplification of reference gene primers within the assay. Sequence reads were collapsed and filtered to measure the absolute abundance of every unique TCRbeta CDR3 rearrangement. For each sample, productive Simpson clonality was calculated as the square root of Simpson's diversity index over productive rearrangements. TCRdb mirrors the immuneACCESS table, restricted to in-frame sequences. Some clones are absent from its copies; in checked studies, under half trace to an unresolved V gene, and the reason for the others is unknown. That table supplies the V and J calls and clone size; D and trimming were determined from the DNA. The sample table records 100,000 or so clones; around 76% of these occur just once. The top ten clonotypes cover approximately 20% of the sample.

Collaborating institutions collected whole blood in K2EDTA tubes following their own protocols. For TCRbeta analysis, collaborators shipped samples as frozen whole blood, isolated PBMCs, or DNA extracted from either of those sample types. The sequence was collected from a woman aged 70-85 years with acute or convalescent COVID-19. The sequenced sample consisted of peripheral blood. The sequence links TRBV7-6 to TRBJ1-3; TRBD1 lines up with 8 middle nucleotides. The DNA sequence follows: TGTGCCAGCAGCCCCGATCTGCAGGGGGCTGTGGGAAACACCATATATTTT. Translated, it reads CASSPDLQGAVGNTIYF.